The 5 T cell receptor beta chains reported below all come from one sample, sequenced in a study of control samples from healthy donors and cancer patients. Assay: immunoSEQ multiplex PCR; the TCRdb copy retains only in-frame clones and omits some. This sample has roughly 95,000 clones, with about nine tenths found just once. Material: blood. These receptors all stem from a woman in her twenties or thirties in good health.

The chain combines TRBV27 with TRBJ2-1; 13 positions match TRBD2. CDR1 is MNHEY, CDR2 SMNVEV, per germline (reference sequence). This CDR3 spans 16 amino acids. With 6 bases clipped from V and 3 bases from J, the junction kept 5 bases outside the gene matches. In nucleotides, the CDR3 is TGTGCCAGCAGCCACAGACTAGCGGGAGGCTACAATGAGCAGTTCTTC. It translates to CASSHRLAGGYNEQFF.

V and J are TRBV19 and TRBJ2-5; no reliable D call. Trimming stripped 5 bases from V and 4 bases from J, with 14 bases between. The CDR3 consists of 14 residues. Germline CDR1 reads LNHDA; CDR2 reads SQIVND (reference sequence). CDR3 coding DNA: TGTGCCAGTAGTTTTAAAGGTTATGGAGAGACCCAGTACTTC. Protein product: CASSFKGYGETQYF.

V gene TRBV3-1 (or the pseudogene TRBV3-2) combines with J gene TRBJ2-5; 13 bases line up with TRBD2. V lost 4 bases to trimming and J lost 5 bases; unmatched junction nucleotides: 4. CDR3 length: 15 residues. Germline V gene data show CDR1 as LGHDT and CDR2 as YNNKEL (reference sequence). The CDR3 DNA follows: TGTGCCAGCAGCCCTCGACTAGCGGGAGGTGAGACCCAGTACTTC. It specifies CASSPRLAGGETQYF.

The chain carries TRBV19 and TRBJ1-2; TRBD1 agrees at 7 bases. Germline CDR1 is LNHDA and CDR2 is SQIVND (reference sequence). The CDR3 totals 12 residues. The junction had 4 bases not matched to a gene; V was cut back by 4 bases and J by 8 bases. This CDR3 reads CASSKGGGGYTF. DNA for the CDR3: TGTGCCAGTAGTAAAGGGGGCGGCGGCTACACCTTC.

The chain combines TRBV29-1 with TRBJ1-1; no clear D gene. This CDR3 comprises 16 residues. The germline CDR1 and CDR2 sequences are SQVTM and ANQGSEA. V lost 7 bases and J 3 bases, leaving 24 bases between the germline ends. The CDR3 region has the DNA TGCAGCGCGACCAAGCCCGGCACCCAGTATGACACTGAAGCTTTCTTT. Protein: CSATKPGTQYDTEAFF.